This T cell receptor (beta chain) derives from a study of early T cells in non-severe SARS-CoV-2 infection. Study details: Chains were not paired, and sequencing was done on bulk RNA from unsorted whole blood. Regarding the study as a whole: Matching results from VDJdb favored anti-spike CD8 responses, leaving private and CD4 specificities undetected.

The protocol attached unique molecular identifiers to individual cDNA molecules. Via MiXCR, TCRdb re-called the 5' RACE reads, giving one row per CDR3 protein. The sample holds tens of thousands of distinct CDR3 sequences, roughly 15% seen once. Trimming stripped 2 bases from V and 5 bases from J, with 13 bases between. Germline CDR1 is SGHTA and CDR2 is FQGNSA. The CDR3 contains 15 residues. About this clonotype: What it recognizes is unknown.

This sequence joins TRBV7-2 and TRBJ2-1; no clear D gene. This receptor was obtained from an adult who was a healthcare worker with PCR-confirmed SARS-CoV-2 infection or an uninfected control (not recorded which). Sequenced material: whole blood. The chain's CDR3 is CASSLIGQGHNEQFF. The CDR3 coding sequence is TGTGCCAGCAGCTTAATCGGCCAAGGGCACAATGAGCAGTTCTTC.